The T cell receptor (beta chain) described here comes from a study of post-analysis software for immune sequencing data. The V gene end was trimmed by 8 bases and the J gene end by 5 bases; junction bases not matched to a gene: 19. Per germline, CDR1 WSHSY and CDR2 SAAADI. This CDR3 is 19 amino acids long. Study-level results: The normalized Chao1 diversity of multiple sclerosis patients was significantly lower than that of controls. There were a handful of TRBV segments more frequent in patients than controls, and TRBV5-6, TRBV5-1 and TRBV20-1 were among them.

Details on this clonotype: Its antigen is currently unknown.

Researchers reported that TCR beta cDNA libraries carried unique molecular identifiers. The source material, about 0.9 to 10 million T cells, gave rise to 500,000 or so cDNA molecules. Via MiXCR, TCRdb re-called the PCR reads, giving one row per CDR3 protein. The sample carries roughly 800,000 distinct CDR3 sequences, just over 45% recorded once. The receptor's source is a girl aged 5-17 years with multiple sclerosis. This rearrangement joins TRBV10-2 to TRBJ2-5; 14 bases line up with TRBD2. Sequenced material: blood. The CDR3 DNA follows: TGCGCCAGCGGAACTGGGGCCGGGACTAGCGGGAGTCCATGGGAGACCCAGTACTTC. This gives the protein CASGTGAGTSGSPWETQYF.